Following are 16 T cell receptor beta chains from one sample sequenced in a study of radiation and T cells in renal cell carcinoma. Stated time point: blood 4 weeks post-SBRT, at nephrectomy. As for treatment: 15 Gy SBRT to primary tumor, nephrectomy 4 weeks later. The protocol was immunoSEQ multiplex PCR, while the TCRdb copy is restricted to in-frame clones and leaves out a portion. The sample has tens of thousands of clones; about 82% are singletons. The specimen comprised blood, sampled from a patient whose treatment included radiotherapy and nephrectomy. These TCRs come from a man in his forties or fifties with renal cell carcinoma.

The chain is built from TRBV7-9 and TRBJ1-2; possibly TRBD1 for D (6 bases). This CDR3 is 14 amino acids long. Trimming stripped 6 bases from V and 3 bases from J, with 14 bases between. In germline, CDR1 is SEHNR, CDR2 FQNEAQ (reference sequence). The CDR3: CASRPGHWDYGYTF. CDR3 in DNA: TGTGCCAGCAGACCGGGACATTGGGACTATGGCTACACCTTC.

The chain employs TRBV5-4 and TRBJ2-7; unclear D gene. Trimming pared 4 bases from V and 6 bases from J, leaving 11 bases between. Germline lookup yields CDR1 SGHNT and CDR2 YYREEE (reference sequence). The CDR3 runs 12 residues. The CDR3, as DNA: TGTGCCAGCAGCCGACCTGAGGCCGAGCAGTACTTC. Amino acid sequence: CASSRPEAEQYF.

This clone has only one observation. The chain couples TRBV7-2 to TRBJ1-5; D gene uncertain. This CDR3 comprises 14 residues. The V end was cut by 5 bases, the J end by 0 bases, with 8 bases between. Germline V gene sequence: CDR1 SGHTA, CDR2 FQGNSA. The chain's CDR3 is CASSETTSNQPQHF. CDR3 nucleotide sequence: TGTGCCAGCAGCGAGACCACTAGCAATCAGCCCCAGCATTTT.

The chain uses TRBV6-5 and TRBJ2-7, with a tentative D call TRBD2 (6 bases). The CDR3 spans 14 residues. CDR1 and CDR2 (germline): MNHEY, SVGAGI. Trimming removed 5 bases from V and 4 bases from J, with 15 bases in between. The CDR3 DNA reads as TGTGCCAGCAGTCACGGTTCAGGGACTTACGAGCAGTACTTC. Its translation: CASSHGSGTYEQYF.

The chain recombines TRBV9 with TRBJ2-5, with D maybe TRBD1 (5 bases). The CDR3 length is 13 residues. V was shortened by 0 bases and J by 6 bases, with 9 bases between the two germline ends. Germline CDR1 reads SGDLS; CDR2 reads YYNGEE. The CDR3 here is CASSVAGLKTQYF. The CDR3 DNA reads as TGTGCCAGCAGCGTAGCAGGGTTAAAGACCCAGTACTTC.

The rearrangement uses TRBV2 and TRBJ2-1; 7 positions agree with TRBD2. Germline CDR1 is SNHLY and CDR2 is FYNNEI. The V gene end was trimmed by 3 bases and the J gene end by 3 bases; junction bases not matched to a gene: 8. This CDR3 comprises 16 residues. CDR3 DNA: TGTGCCAGCAGTGATGGGGGGGAGGGCCACTACAATGAGCAGTTCTTC. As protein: CASSDGGEGHYNEQFF.

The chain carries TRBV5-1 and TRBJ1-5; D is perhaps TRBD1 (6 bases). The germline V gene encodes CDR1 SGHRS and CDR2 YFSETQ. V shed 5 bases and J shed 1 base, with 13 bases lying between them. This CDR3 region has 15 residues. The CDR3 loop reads CASRPGAQSNQPQHF. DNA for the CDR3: TGCGCCAGCAGACCGGGGGCGCAGAGCAATCAGCCCCAGCATTTT. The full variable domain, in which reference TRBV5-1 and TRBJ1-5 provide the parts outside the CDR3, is KAGVTQTPRYLIKTRGQQVTLSCSPISGHRSVSWYQQTPGQGLQFLFEYFSETQRNKGNFPGRFSGRQFSNSRSEMNVSTLELGDSALYLCASRPGAQSNQPQHFGDGTRLSIL.

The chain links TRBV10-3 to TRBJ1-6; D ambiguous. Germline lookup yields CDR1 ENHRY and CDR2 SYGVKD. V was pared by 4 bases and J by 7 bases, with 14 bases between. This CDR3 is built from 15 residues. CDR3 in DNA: TGTGCCATCAGTGCCAATATTCAACCGAATTCACCCCTCCACTTT. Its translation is CAISANIQPNSPLHF.

CDR3 protein: CASSLRGGITDTQYF. As DNA, the CDR3 is TGTGCCAGCAGCTTGAGGGGAGGGATAACAGATACGCAGTATTTT. The rearrangement uses TRBV7-9 and TRBJ2-3; 7 positions match TRBD2. V lost 3 bases and J lost 3; bases outside the gene matches: 6. The CDR3 spans 15 residues. Germline-derived CDR1 and CDR2 are SEHNR and FQNEAQ (reference sequence).

The CDR3 reads CASSKQATGAYYGYTF. The CDR3 bases are TGCGCCAGCAGCAAACAGGCGACAGGGGCCTACTATGGCTACACCTTC. V gene TRBV4-1 combines with J gene TRBJ1-2, with 8 bases aligning to TRBD1. The germline V gene encodes CDR1 MGHRA and CDR2 YSYEKL. The CDR3 extends over 16 amino acids. The trim removed 5 bases at V and 3 bases at J, leaving 11 bases unmatched.

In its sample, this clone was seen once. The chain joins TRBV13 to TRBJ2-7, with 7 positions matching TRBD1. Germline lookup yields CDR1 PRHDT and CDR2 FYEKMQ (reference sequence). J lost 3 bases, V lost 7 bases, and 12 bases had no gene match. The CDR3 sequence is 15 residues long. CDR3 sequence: CASTSKQGNVYEQYF. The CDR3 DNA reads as TGTGCCAGCACCTCAAAACAGGGGAACGTCTACGAGCAGTACTTC.

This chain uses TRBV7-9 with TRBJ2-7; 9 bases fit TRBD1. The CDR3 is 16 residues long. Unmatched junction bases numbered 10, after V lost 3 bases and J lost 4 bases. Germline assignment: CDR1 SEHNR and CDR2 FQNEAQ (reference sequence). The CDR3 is CASSLGQGSEFYEQYF. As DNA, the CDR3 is TGTGCCAGCAGCTTGGGACAGGGTTCTGAGTTTTACGAGCAGTACTTC. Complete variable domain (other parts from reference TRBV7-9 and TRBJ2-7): DTGVSQNPRHKITKRGQNVTFRCDPISEHNRLYWYRQTLGQGPEFLTYFQNEAQLEKSRLLSDRFSAERPKGSFSTLEIQRTEQGDSAMYLCASSLGQGSEFYEQYFGPGTRLTVT.

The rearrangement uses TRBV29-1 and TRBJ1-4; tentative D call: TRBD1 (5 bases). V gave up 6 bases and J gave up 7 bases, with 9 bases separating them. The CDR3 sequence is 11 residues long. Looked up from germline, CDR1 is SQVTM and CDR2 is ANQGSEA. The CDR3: CSVGGGEKLFF. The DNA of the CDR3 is TGCAGCGTGGGGGGAGGTGAAAAACTGTTTTTT.

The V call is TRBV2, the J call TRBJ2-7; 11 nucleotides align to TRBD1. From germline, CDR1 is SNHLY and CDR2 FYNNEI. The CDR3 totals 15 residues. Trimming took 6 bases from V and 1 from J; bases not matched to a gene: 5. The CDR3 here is CASRAGTGGSYEQYF. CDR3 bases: TGTGCCAGCAGGGCCGGGACAGGGGGTTCCTACGAGCAGTACTTC.

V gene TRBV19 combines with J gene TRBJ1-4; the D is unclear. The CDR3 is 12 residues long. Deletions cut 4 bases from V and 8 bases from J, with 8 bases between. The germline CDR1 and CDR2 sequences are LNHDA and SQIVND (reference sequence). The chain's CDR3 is CASSTVGEKLFF. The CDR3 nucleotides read TGTGCCAGTAGTACGGTGGGGGAAAAACTGTTTTTT.

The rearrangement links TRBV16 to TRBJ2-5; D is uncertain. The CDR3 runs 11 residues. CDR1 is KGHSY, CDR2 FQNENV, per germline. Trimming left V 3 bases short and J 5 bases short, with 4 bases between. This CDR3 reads CASSHGETQYF. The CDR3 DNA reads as TGTGCCAGCAGCCATGGGGAGACCCAGTACTTC.